These 17 T cell receptor beta chains were sequenced from one sample in a study of T cell repertoires in cytomegalovirus infection. TCRdb fed the reads into MiXCR, producing one record per CDR3 protein. The data show about 920,000 distinct CDR3 sequences, less than 35% seen once. No antigen has been identified for these receptors. Sequences were derived from cultured CD8+ T cells from PBMCs, sampled from culture after CMV antigen stimulation. Source of these receptors: a human donor in good health (CMV status not recorded). Some clones in this sample may be carry-over from other donors' samples.

The sample holds a few counts of this clonotype. CDR3 nucleotide sequence: TGTGCCAGCAAGGGCAGGCAGGACGAGCAGTACTTC. This sequence encodes CASKGRQDEQYF. V is TRBV2 and J is TRBJ2-7, with D uncertain. The CDR3 is 12 amino acids. Germline CDR1 is SNHLY and CDR2 is FYNNEI. Deletions cut 7 bases from V and 5 bases from J, with 12 bases between. Full variable domain (missing parts from reference TRBV2 and TRBJ2-7): EPEVTQTPSHQVTQMGQEVILRCVPISNHLYFYWYRQILGQKVEFLVSFYNNEISEKSEIFDDQFSVERPDGSNFTLKIRSTKLEDSAMYFCASKGRQDEQYFGPGTRLTVT.

A few counts support this clonotype. The CDR3 here is CASSVASSSYNEQFF. The CDR3, as DNA: TGTGCCAGCAGCGTAGCTTCATCCTCATACAATGAGCAGTTCTTC. The chain has TRBV9 and TRBJ2-1; D gene ambiguous. V lost 0 bases and J lost 4, with 11 bases in between. Per the germline V gene, CDR1 is SGDLS and CDR2 is YYNGEE. The length of the CDR3 is 15 residues.

The chain joins TRBV7-9 to TRBJ1-6; D uncertain. The CDR3 spans 12 residues. In germline, CDR1 is SEHNR, CDR2 FQNEAQ (reference sequence). Trimming stripped 5 bases from V and 12 bases from J, with 11 bases between. The DNA of the CDR3 is TGTGCCAGCAGCCCTACTCAGAAACCCCTCCACTTT. Its translation is CASSPTQKPLHF. The complete variable domain, with remaining parts taken from reference TRBV7-9 and TRBJ1-6, reads DTGVSQNPRHKITKRGQNVTFRCDPISEHNRLYWYRQTLGQGPEFLTYFQNEAQLEKSRLLSDRFSAERPKGSFSTLEIQRTEQGDSAMYLCASSPTQKPLHFGNGTRLTVT.

In its sample, this clonotype was seen a few times. The chain uses TRBV6-5 and TRBJ1-2, with unresolved D. CDR3 length: 14 amino acids. Trimming cost V 0 bases and J 6 bases, with 11 bases left between them. Germline CDR1 reads MNHEY; CDR2 reads SVGAGI. The CDR3 loop reads CASSYSMLGNGYTF. The CDR3, as DNA: TGTGCCAGCAGTTACTCGATGTTAGGAAATGGCTACACCTTC.

V and J are TRBV5-6 and TRBJ1-2; D call uncertain. The V gene lost 6 bases and the J gene lost 0 bases, with 18 bases spanning the gap. Per the germline V gene, CDR1 is SGHDT and CDR2 is YYEEEE. There are 16 residues in the CDR3. CDR3 bases: TGTGCCAGCACCACACCCGGGGAGCAGGCTAACTATGGCTACACCTTC. This sequence encodes CASTTPGEQANYGYTF.

This rearrangement joins TRBV20-1 to TRBJ1-6, with 10 bases matching TRBD1. Germline assignment: CDR1 DFQATT and CDR2 SNEGSKA (reference sequence). The trim removed 5 bases at V and 7 bases at J, leaving 11 bases unmatched. The CDR3 sequence is 16 residues long. DNA of the CDR3: TGCAGTGCTCCAAACCCGGGACAGGGGTTCAATTCACCCCTCCACTTT. This codes for CSAPNPGQGFNSPLHF.

The rearrangement joins TRBV6-6 to TRBJ1-5, with 9 bases matching TRBD1. This CDR3 has 16 amino acids. V dropped 0 bases and J dropped 6; count of bases not matched to a gene: 6. From germline, CDR1 is MNHNY and CDR2 SVGAGI (reference sequence). CDR3 sequence reads: CASSYSMDRGGQPQHF. CDR3 nucleotides: TGTGCCAGCAGTTACTCTATGGACAGGGGTGGTCAGCCCCAGCATTTT.

This clonotype was observed a handful of times. The chain is built from TRBV19 and TRBJ2-7; D might be TRBD2 (5 bases). The germline CDR1 and CDR2 sequences are LNHDA and SQIVND (reference sequence). The CDR3 loop spans 15 amino acids. Between the trimmed V and J ends, which lost 5 bases and 7 bases, there was a span of 21 bases. The CDR3 protein is CASSLSTGRVWEQYF. CDR3 bases: TGTGCCAGTAGTCTTTCAACGGGAAGGGTGTGGGAGCAGTACTTC.

There are a few counts of this clonotype. The chain links TRBV25-1 to TRBJ2-5; D not certain. V was cut by 2 bases and J by 5 bases, with 27 bases left in between. The germline V gene encodes CDR1 MGHDK and CDR2 SYGVNS. This CDR3 contains 19 residues. CDR3: CASSEPVVKGRDVGETQYF. Here the CDR3 DNA reads TGTGCCAGCAGTGAACCAGTCGTCAAGGGCCGAGACGTGGGGGAGACCCAGTACTTC.

The chain couples TRBV6-1 to TRBJ2-3, with D possibly TRBD2 on 6 matching bases. This CDR3 region has 15 residues. Germline CDR1 reads MNHNS; CDR2 reads SASEGT. Between the trimmed V and J ends, which lost 5 bases and 1 base, there was a span of 13 bases. CDR3 sequence reads: CASSFGPGGTDTQYF. The CDR3 coding sequence is TGTGCCAGCAGTTTCGGACCGGGGGGCACAGATACGCAGTATTTT.

The chain links TRBV25-1 to TRBJ2-1; TRBD2 matches at 14 bases. This CDR3 contains 17 residues. Germline V gene data show CDR1 as MGHDK and CDR2 as SYGVNS. Trimming cost V 6 bases and J 5 bases; bases outside gene matches: 9. In DNA form, the CDR3 reads TGTGCCAGCAGAGGACTAGCGGGGGGTAGTCCCGACAATGAGCAGTTCTTC. The encoded protein is CASRGLAGGSPDNEQFF.

The chain recombines TRBV5-1 with TRBJ1-2; possible D gene TRBD1, 5 bases. The CDR3 extends over 17 amino acids. CDR1 SGHRS and CDR2 YFSETQ come from the germline V gene. The germline V and J ends were trimmed by 3 bases and 8 bases, with 26 bases remaining between them. Here the CDR3 DNA reads TGCGCCAGCAGCTCTTACGAAACCCTACTCCAGGGCCTGGGCTACACCTTC. The encoded protein is CASSSYETLLQGLGYTF.

This chain uses TRBV6-2 or TRBV6-3 with TRBJ2-1, with TRBD2 matching 10 bases. The J segment lost 2 bases and the V segment lost 6 bases, leaving 7 bases of the junction unmatched. The CDR3 contains 16 residues. CDR1 is MNHEY, CDR2 SVGEGT, per germline. The CDR3 reads CASSTPLAGAYNEQFF. CDR3 nucleotide sequence: TGTGCCAGCAGCACCCCCCTAGCGGGGGCCTACAATGAGCAGTTCTTC.

This clonotype has a handful of counts. This chain uses TRBV3-1 with TRBJ2-7; D uncertain. Germline-derived CDR1 and CDR2 are LGHDT and YNNKEL (reference sequence). Trimming pared 1 base from V and 1 base from J, leaving 11 bases between. The CDR3 is made up of 15 amino acids. The CDR3 is CASSQVASISYEQYF. The DNA of the CDR3 is TGTGCCAGCAGCCAAGTCGCTAGTATTTCCTACGAGCAGTACTTC.

The V gene is TRBV19, the J gene TRBJ2-2; 10 nucleotides match TRBD1. The trim removed 9 bases at V and 5 bases at J, leaving 12 bases unmatched. The germline gives CDR1 LNHDA, CDR2 SQIVND (reference sequence). The CDR3 is 16 residues long. The CDR3 spells CASTPPDRGQTGELFF. CDR3 nucleotides: TGTGCCAGCACCCCCCCCGACAGGGGGCAAACCGGGGAGCTGTTTTTT.

This clonotype showed up just a few times. This rearrangement joins TRBV7-6 to TRBJ1-2; 7 nucleotides align to TRBD1. With 3 bases clipped from V and 13 bases from J, the junction kept 20 bases outside the gene matches. Germline loops: CDR1 SGHVS, CDR2 FNYEAQ. This CDR3 has 16 amino acids. The CDR3: CASSFSQNPTGMLGTF. The CDR3 DNA is TGTGCCAGCAGCTTTTCCCAAAATCCGACAGGGATGCTAGGCACCTTC.

This clonotype appeared a single time. The chain recombines TRBV27 with TRBJ1-4; D gene ambiguous. The V and J ends lost 2 bases and 4 bases respectively, with 14 bases between them. The CDR3 is 16 residues long. Germline V gives CDR1 MNHEY, CDR2 SMNVEV (reference sequence). CDR3 region: CASSLVPTRINEKLFF. In DNA form, the CDR3 reads TGTGCCAGCAGTTTAGTCCCGACCAGGATTAATGAAAAACTGTTTTTT.